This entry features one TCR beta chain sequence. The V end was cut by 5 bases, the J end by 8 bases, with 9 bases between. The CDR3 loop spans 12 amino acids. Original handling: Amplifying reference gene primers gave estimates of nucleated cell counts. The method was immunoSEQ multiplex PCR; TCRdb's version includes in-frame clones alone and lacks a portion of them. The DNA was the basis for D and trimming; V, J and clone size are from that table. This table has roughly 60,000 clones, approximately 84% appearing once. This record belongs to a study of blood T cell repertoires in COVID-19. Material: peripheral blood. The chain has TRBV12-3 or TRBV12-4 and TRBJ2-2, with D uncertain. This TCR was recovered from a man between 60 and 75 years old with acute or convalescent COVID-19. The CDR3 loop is CASSPRSGELFF. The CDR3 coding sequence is TGTGCCAGCAGTCCCCGCAGTGGGGAGCTGTTTTTT.